A single sample gave rise to the 17 T cell receptor beta chains below, sequenced in a study of shared clonotypes between healthy human individuals (dated by TCRdb to 2018 to 2021). Receptor libraries were prepared by the immunoSEQ multiplex PCR assay. TCRdb obtained this table from immuneACCESS and retained in-frame rearrangements with V and J assigned. These tables miss some clones; where compared with another copy, unresolved V genes account for less than half of the shortfall, and the remainder is unexplained. The sample profile shows more than 900,000 clones; approximately 80% of them were found once. The ten largest clones capture more than 0.55% of the sample. Sequencing used memory CD4+ T cells from PBMCs. This specimen's cell subset or site label, per the study, means: CD45RA-negative fraction. Every receptor here comes from a man younger than 35 in good health. Some clones in this sample may be carry-over from other donors' samples.

The chain employs TRBV7-5 and TRBJ1-2. TRBV7-5 is marked as a pseudogene. CDR3 length: 15 residues. CDR3 in amino acids: CVRSLRRRANYGYTF. In nucleotides, the CDR3 is TGTGTCAGAAGCTTACGACGAAGAGCTAACTATGGCTACACCTTC.

This rearrangement joins TRBV11-2 to TRBJ2-5; 9 bases fit TRBD1. The germline CDR1 and CDR2 sequences are SGHAT and FQNNGV. The V segment lost 4 bases and the J segment 5 bases; nucleotides outside the gene matches: 8. The CDR3 contains 15 residues. CDR3 region: CASSSLQGAGETQYF. For the CDR3, the DNA is TGTGCCAGCAGCTCCTTACAGGGGGCAGGGGAGACCCAGTACTTC.

The V call is TRBV6-1, the J call TRBJ2-7; D is uncertain. Germline CDR1 reads MNHNS; CDR2 reads SASEGT. With 1 base removed from V and 4 bases from J, the gap between germline ends came to 14 bases. CDR3 length equals 15 residues. CDR3 bases: TGTGCCAGCAGTGAAGTAAGTGGGTTACTATACGAGCAGTACTTC. Translating it yields CASSEVSGLLYEQYF.

The chain combines TRBV18 with TRBJ1-5; tentative D call: TRBD1 (5 bases). In germline, CDR1 is KGHSH, CDR2 LQKENI. V was clipped by 3 bases and J by 4 bases, with 13 bases between them. The CDR3 is made up of 15 amino acids. The CDR3 here is CASSPIQGGNQPQHF. CDR3 DNA sequence: TGTGCCAGCTCACCTATTCAGGGTGGGAATCAGCCCCAGCATTTT.

As to this clone: This sample includes further DNA sequences coding for the same CDR3. This rearrangement joins TRBV7-8 to TRBJ1-5; the match to TRBD1 covers 8 bases. CDR1 is SGHVS, CDR2 FQNEAQ, per germline. The V segment lost 1 base and the J segment 2 bases; nucleotides outside the gene matches: 4. The length of the CDR3 is 16 residues. In DNA, the CDR3 is TGTGCCAGCAGCTTAGGCCAGGGGGCTGGCAATCAGCCCCAGCATTTT. Protein: CASSLGQGAGNQPQHF.

This chain connects TRBV6-1 to TRBJ1-1; D is ambiguous. Germline V CDR1 and CDR2: MNHNS, SASEGT. There are 9 residues in the CDR3. Between the trimmed V and J ends, which lost 4 bases and 11 bases, there was a span of 5 bases. CDR3 region: CASSGQAFF. CDR3 DNA sequence: TGTGCCAGCAGTGGCCAGGCTTTCTTT.

This clone was seen just once. A far larger clone is just one base off, so this is likely a read error. The rearrangement links TRBV6-6 to TRBJ2-3, with D possibly called TRBD1 or TRBD2 (5 bases each). This CDR3 is built from 15 residues. Germline V gene lookup returns CDR1 MNHNY and CDR2 SVGAGI (reference sequence). The V end was cut by 6 bases, the J end by 8 bases, with 21 bases between. The CDR3 here is CASSITRDPGGTQYF. CDR3 nucleotides: TGTGCCAGCAGCATAACCCGGGACCCCGGCGGTACGCAGTATTTT.

CDR3 DNA: TGCGCCAGCAGCTTGGCCGGTCGGGCCGACGGCTACGAGCAGTACTTC. It yields the protein CASSLAGRADGYEQYF. The chain links TRBV5-1 to TRBJ2-7; D not resolved. Germline V CDR1 and CDR2: SGHRS, YFSETQ. V lost 0 bases and J lost 3, with 16 bases in between. The CDR3 is 16 residues long.

A few counts support this clone. The genes are TRBV29-1 and TRBJ1-2, with D perhaps TRBD1 (5 bases). This CDR3 is built from 13 residues. The V end lost 4 bases, the J end lost 4 bases, and 13 bases lay between the germline ends. Germline-derived CDR1 and CDR2 are SQVTM and ANQGSEA. The CDR3 region has the DNA TGCAGCGTTGGCGGGCAGGGCGGCTATGGCTACACCTTC. Translated: CSVGGQGGYGYTF.

The chain has TRBV19 and TRBJ2-5; D gene ambiguous. The CDR3 consists of 15 residues. Germline values: CDR1 LNHDA, CDR2 SQIVND (reference sequence). The V end lost 6 bases, the J end lost 3 bases, and 17 bases lay between the germline ends. The CDR3 DNA is TGTGCCAGTAGCCAAGGCAGGATTACCAAAGAGACCCAGTACTTC. This encodes CASSQGRITKETQYF.

V gene TRBV15 combines with J gene TRBJ1-2; D might be TRBD1 (5 bases). Trimming pared 0 bases from V and 8 bases from J, leaving 22 bases between. The CDR3 is 17 residues long. Germline loops: CDR1 LNHNV, CDR2 YYDKDF (reference sequence). CDR3 residues: CATSRDQDIWGRGGYTF. The CDR3 nucleotides read TGTGCCACCAGCAGAGATCAGGATATCTGGGGCCGAGGCGGCTACACCTTC.

The chain carries TRBV19 and TRBJ2-1; D not resolved. Germline V lookup: CDR1 LNHDA, CDR2 SQIVND (reference sequence). Trimming took off 6 bases at V and 1 base at J, with 10 bases between the two ends. The CDR3 loop spans 14 amino acids. The CDR3 region has the DNA TGTGCCAGTAGGCCCTTAGGGTCCTACAATGAGCAGTTCTTC. Residues: CASRPLGSYNEQFF.

The rearrangement links TRBV5-8 to TRBJ1-3; no reliable D call. CDR1 and CDR2 from the germline V gene are SGHTS and YDEGEE. The V end was cut by 2 bases, the J end by 0 bases, with 9 bases between. There are 15 residues in the CDR3. In DNA, the CDR3 is TGTGCCAGCAGCTTTTGGCAGAACTCTGGAAACACCATATATTTT. Its protein is CASSFWQNSGNTIYF.

This clone is a singleton in its sample. The chain carries TRBV19 and TRBJ1-1, with D maybe TRBD1 (6 bases). V gave up 2 bases and J gave up 6 bases, with 22 bases separating them. The CDR3 length is 17 residues. Germline values: CDR1 LNHDA, CDR2 SQIVND (reference sequence). CDR3 coding DNA: TGTGCCAGTAGTATACCGTTTTACCAGGGGATTAAGGCTGAAGCTTTCTTT. Amino acids: CASSIPFYQGIKAEAFF.

This clone has a handful of counts. The J gene is TRBJ2-7, the V gene TRBV2, with D possibly TRBD1 on 6 matching bases. Germline values: CDR1 SNHLY, CDR2 FYNNEI. V lost 4 bases, J lost 2 bases, and 9 bases lay in between. This CDR3 comprises 13 residues. DNA of the CDR3: TGTGCCAGCAGTGGATCAGGGGCCTACGAGCAGTACTTC. It encodes CASSGSGAYEQYF. Together with reference TRBV2 and TRBJ2-7, the CDR3 gives the full variable domain: EPEVTQTPSHQVTQMGQEVILRCVPISNHLYFYWYRQILGQKVEFLVSFYNNEISEKSEIFDDQFSVERPDGSNFTLKIRSTKLEDSAMYFCASSGSGAYEQYFGPGTRLTVT.

The J gene is TRBJ1-1, the V gene TRBV14; D not certain. V gave up 1 base and J gave up 2 bases, with 8 bases separating them. This CDR3 is 14 amino acids long. Per the germline V gene, CDR1 is SGHDN and CDR2 is FVKESK. The CDR3 sequence is CASSQVNYNTEAFF. For the CDR3, the DNA is TGTGCCAGCAGCCAAGTTAACTATAACACTGAAGCTTTCTTT.

This clone has a single count. The V and J genes are TRBV30 and TRBJ2-5; no reliable D call. The CDR3 length is 12 residues. Looked up from germline, CDR1 is GTSNPN and CDR2 is SVGIG (reference sequence). V lost 1 base and J lost 0, with 3 bases in between. The CDR3 sequence: CAWSEYQETQYF. For the CDR3, the DNA is TGTGCCTGGAGTGAGTACCAAGAGACCCAGTACTTC.